The 29 T cell receptor beta chains in this list originate from one sample, sequenced in a study of T cell responses to AZD1222 COVID-19 vaccine (TCRdb year 2021). Libraries were constructed by the immunoSEQ multiplex PCR assay. TCRdb retrieved this table from immuneACCESS and kept in-frame rearrangements only. Not all clones are present; in checked studies, unresolved V genes account for under half, and no reason is known for the remainder. Counted in this sample were roughly 120,000 clones; around 84% of them appeared once. The top ten clonotypes cover roughly 18% of the sample. The sample's time point label, in plain terms: about 28 days (+/-7) after the second vaccine dose. Material: peripheral blood, obtained 28 days after the second AZD1222 dose. The receptor source for this set is an adult who received the AZD1222 COVID-19 vaccine.

The rearrangement uses TRBV10-3 and TRBJ2-2, with 10 nucleotides matching TRBD1. Germline loops: CDR1 ENHRY, CDR2 SYGVKD. V shed 4 bases and J 1 base; nucleotides not matched to a gene: 0. CDR3 length: 15 amino acids. CDR3 region: CAISGTGGNTGELFF. The CDR3 nucleotides read TGTGCCATCAGTGGGACAGGGGGGAACACCGGGGAGCTGTTTTTT.

The V call is TRBV2, the J call TRBJ1-2, with D unclear. The CDR3 extends over 15 amino acids. Trimming stripped 4 bases from V and 4 bases from J, with 16 bases between. From germline, CDR1 is SNHLY and CDR2 FYNNEI. CDR3 loop: CASSGGRITLYGYTF. The CDR3 region has the DNA TGTGCCAGCAGTGGAGGACGGATTACCCTCTATGGCTACACCTTC. The variable domain in full, completed from reference TRBV2 and TRBJ1-2, reads EPEVTQTPSHQVTQMGQEVILRCVPISNHLYFYWYRQILGQKVEFLVSFYNNEISEKSEIFDDQFSVERPDGSNFTLKIRSTKLEDSAMYFCASSGGRITLYGYTFGSGTRLTVV.

This clone turned up a few times. The chain employs TRBV3-1 (or the pseudogene TRBV3-2) and TRBJ1-5; unclear D gene. Trimming removed 1 base from V and 4 bases from J, with 17 bases in between. This CDR3 spans 17 amino acids. Germline V CDR1 and CDR2: LGHDT, YNNKEL (reference sequence). The CDR3 coding sequence is TGTGCCAGCAGCCAAGTGATAGAGACCTCGGATAATCAGCCCCAGCATTTT. Protein product: CASSQVIETSDNQPQHF.

The J gene is TRBJ2-5, the V gene TRBV15, with TRBD2 matching over 13 bases. CDR1 and CDR2 from the germline V gene are LNHNV and YYDKDF (reference sequence). V was pared by 5 bases and J by 0 bases, with 3 bases of the junction left unmatched. This CDR3 spans 16 amino acids. CDR3 in amino acids: CATSFGTSGNQETQYF. As DNA, the CDR3 is TGTGCCACCAGCTTCGGGACTAGCGGGAACCAAGAGACCCAGTACTTC.

V gene TRBV19 combines with J gene TRBJ2-7; 7 nucleotides align to TRBD1. V was pared by 10 bases and J by 0 bases, with 3 bases of the junction left unmatched. Germline-derived CDR1 and CDR2 are LNHDA and SQIVND (reference sequence). The CDR3 runs to 12 residues. CDR3 sequence reads: CATWDSSYEQYF. The CDR3, as DNA: TGTGCCACTTGGGACAGCTCCTACGAGCAGTACTTC.

The rearrangement joins TRBV7-9 to TRBJ2-7; D is uncertain. Trimming took 2 bases from V and 0 from J, leaving 8 bases between them. The CDR3 extends over 14 amino acids. The V gene's germline CDR1 is SEHNR and CDR2 FQNEAQ (reference sequence). This CDR3 reads CASSLLSSSYEQYF. In DNA form, the CDR3 reads TGTGCCAGCAGCTTACTGTCCAGCTCCTACGAGCAGTACTTC.

The rearrangement joins TRBV11-2 to TRBJ2-3, with TRBD2 identical over 10 bases. J was trimmed by 5 bases and V by 3 bases; bases with no gene match: 8. CDR3 length: 16 amino acids. Germline V gene data show CDR1 as SGHAT and CDR2 as FQNNGV. CDR3 loop: CASSFASGSLGDTQYF. DNA for the CDR3: TGTGCCAGCAGCTTCGCTAGCGGGAGTCTAGGAGATACGCAGTATTTT.

This chain connects TRBV5-6 to TRBJ2-6; D not resolved. Deletions cut 7 bases from V and 4 bases from J, with 9 bases between. Germline loops: CDR1 SGHDT, CDR2 YYEEEE. This CDR3 has 13 residues. The CDR3 region is CASRPRGANVLTF. As DNA, the CDR3 is TGTGCCAGCCGCCCCCGAGGGGCCAACGTCCTGACTTTC.

The J gene is TRBJ2-1, the V gene TRBV7-2, with 7 bases matching TRBD1. Trimming at V came to 5 bases and at J to 8 bases, leaving 21 bases not matched to a gene. Germline-derived CDR1 and CDR2 are SGHTA and FQGNSA. The CDR3 runs 18 residues. The CDR3 loop is CASSGPGRSIRGGDEQFF. CDR3 in DNA: TGTGCCAGCAGCGGACCGGGACGGAGTATAAGAGGGGGCGATGAGCAGTTCTTC.

This chain joins TRBV2 and TRBJ1-1, with a possible D match to TRBD1 (6 bases). The CDR3 extends over 15 amino acids. Germline assignment: CDR1 SNHLY and CDR2 FYNNEI. The V and J ends lost 3 bases and 1 base respectively, with 12 bases between them. The CDR3 sequence: CASSETGARNTEAFF. The CDR3 region has the DNA TGTGCCAGCAGTGAGACAGGCGCCCGGAACACTGAAGCTTTCTTT. Combining the CDR3 with reference TRBV2 and TRBJ1-1 gives the whole variable domain EPEVTQTPSHQVTQMGQEVILRCVPISNHLYFYWYRQILGQKVEFLVSFYNNEISEKSEIFDDQFSVERPDGSNFTLKIRSTKLEDSAMYFCASSETGARNTEAFFGQGTRLTVV.

This clone was observed a single time. The chain carries TRBV27 and TRBJ2-7; a weak D match, TRBD1 (5 bases). CDR3 length: 15 residues. Trimming cost V 3 bases and J 5 bases, with 17 bases left between them. CDR1 MNHEY and CDR2 SMNVEV come from the germline V gene (reference sequence). CDR3 nucleotide sequence: TGTGCCAGCAGTTTCAGTCCCAGGGCGAATGACGAGCAGTACTTC. It specifies CASSFSPRANDEQYF.

This chain uses TRBV7-9 with TRBJ2-5; 7 bases fit TRBD1. Germline CDR1 is SEHNR and CDR2 is FQNEAQ (reference sequence). The CDR3 has 15 residues. The V gene end was trimmed by 2 bases and the J gene end by 5 bases; junction bases not matched to a gene: 8. CDR3 bases: TGTGCCAGCAGCTTAATTCGACAGGGAACGGAGACCCAGTACTTC. Amino acid sequence: CASSLIRQGTETQYF.

V usage is TRBV12-3 or TRBV12-4 and J usage is TRBJ1-1; D is possibly TRBD1 (6 bases). There are 13 residues in the CDR3. V was shortened by 9 bases and J by 1 base, with 12 bases between the two germline ends. In nucleotides, the CDR3 is TGTGCCAGTGCCGGGACAAGGAACACTGAAGCTTTCTTT. It translates to CASAGTRNTEAFF.

This clone was counted a few times. The V and J genes are TRBV4-1 and TRBJ1-2, with D unclear. The CDR3 covers 16 residues. The V end was cut by 4 bases, the J end by 0 bases, with 15 bases between. Germline CDR1 is MGHRA and CDR2 is YSYEKL. CDR3 sequence reads: CASSPPPLEANYGYTF. CDR3 nucleotide sequence: TGCGCCAGCAGCCCACCCCCTCTCGAAGCTAACTATGGCTACACCTTC.

The V and J genes are TRBV9 and TRBJ2-7; 7 bases are shared with TRBD1. Germline values: CDR1 SGDLS, CDR2 YYNGEE. V was pared by 3 bases and J by 7 bases, with 10 bases of the junction left unmatched. The CDR3 totals 14 residues. This chain's CDR3 is CASSAHLAGGEQYF. The CDR3 DNA is TGTGCCAGCAGCGCCCACCTGGCAGGGGGAGAGCAGTACTTC. The whole variable domain, filled in from reference TRBV9 and TRBJ2-7, reads DSGVTQTPKHLITATGQRVTLRCSPRSGDLSVYWYQQSLDQGLQFLIQYYNGEERAKGNILERFSAQQFPDLHSELNLSSLELGDSALYFCASSAHLAGGEQYFGPGTRLTVT.

This rearrangement joins TRBV10-3 to TRBJ1-5; no definite D call. Germline CDR1 ENHRY, CDR2 SYGVKD. CDR3 length equals 17 residues. Trimming took 0 bases from V and 4 from J, leaving 16 bases between them. The CDR3 DNA sequence: TGTGCCATCAGTGAGTCCTCTGGCGGGTTAGAAAATCAGCCCCAGCATTTT. It specifies CAISESSGGLENQPQHF.

CDR3 loop: CASSYRGETEAFF. The CDR3 DNA follows: TGTGCCAGCAGCTACCGCGGGGAAACTGAAGCTTTCTTT. The chain employs TRBV27 and TRBJ1-1; D not certain. Germline V gives CDR1 MNHEY, CDR2 SMNVEV (reference sequence). This CDR3 has 13 residues. The ends were cut back, 6 bases at V and 5 bases at J, with 13 bases in the middle.

This clone was observed a single time. V usage is TRBV6-5 and J usage is TRBJ2-1, with D perhaps TRBD2 (7 bases). Germline V gene lookup returns CDR1 MNHEY and CDR2 SVGAGI. The CDR3 contains 13 residues. Between the trimmed V and J ends, which lost 2 bases and 9 bases, there was a span of 11 bases. The CDR3 DNA sequence: TGTGCCAGCAGTTACGTGGGGGGGCGTGAGCAGTTCTTC. Translated, it gives CASSYVGGREQFF.

The rearrangement joins TRBV7-7 to TRBJ1-5; no clear D gene. V was trimmed by 10 bases and J by 9 bases, leaving 7 bases between them. The germline CDR1 and CDR2 sequences are SSHAT and FNYEAQ (reference sequence). This CDR3 comprises 9 residues. In nucleotides, the CDR3 is TGTGCCACAGGATGGCCCCAGCATTTT. Translating gives CATGWPQHF.

The chain uses TRBV10-3 and TRBJ2-7, with TRBD1 identical over 7 bases. CDR1 and CDR2 (germline): ENHRY, SYGVKD. V was clipped by 6 bases and J by 2 bases; unmatched bases: 19. The CDR3 length is 18 residues. The CDR3 spells CAISLRALTRDSTYEQYF. The CDR3 nucleotides are TGTGCCATCAGCCTCCGAGCGTTAACCCGGGACAGCACCTACGAGCAGTACTTC.

The rearrangement links TRBV3-1 (or the pseudogene TRBV3-2) to TRBJ1-2, with no clear D. The CDR3 has 12 residues. Germline CDR1 reads LGHDT; CDR2 reads YNNKEL (reference sequence). V shed 2 bases and J shed 8 bases, with 9 bases lying between them. The CDR3 DNA reads TGTGCCAGCAGCCAACGGTCCGGAGGCTACACCTTC. It translates to CASSQRSGGYTF.

This chain connects TRBV2 to TRBJ1-1; D unresolved. This CDR3 has 14 amino acids. Trimming removed 3 bases at V and 0 bases at J, with 8 bases between. In germline, CDR1 is SNHLY, CDR2 FYNNEI. CDR3 sequence: CASSDRAMNTEAFF. DNA of the CDR3: TGTGCCAGCAGTGACCGGGCAATGAACACTGAAGCTTTCTTT.

A few counts support this clone. The rearrangement uses TRBV3-1 (or the pseudogene TRBV3-2) and TRBJ2-2; D is unclear. The CDR3 is 12 residues long. Trimming stripped 2 bases from V and 4 bases from J, with 2 bases between. Germline CDR1 is LGHDT and CDR2 is YNNKEL (reference sequence). CDR3 DNA: TGTGCCAGCAGCCAATCCACCGGGGAGCTGTTTTTT. Translation: CASSQSTGELFF.

The genes are TRBV2 and TRBJ1-5; 10 nucleotides align to TRBD1. The J segment lost 10 bases and the V segment lost 4 bases, leaving 7 bases of the junction unmatched. Germline V CDR1 and CDR2: SNHLY, FYNNEI. This CDR3 spans 14 amino acids. The DNA for the CDR3 is TGTGCCAGCAGTGTCCGACAGGGGGCAGGTCCCCAGCATTTT. It specifies CASSVRQGAGPQHF.

The chain couples TRBV6-4 to TRBJ2-3, with D uncertain. Per germline, CDR1 MRHNA and CDR2 SNTAGT. The V end lost 6 bases, the J end lost 6 bases, and 13 bases lay between the germline ends. The CDR3 sequence is 13 residues long. CDR3 DNA: TGTGCCAGCAGGGAAAATGCGTGGGATACGCAGTATTTT. Translated, it gives CASRENAWDTQYF.

The chain combines TRBV7-6 with TRBJ2-2; the D is unclear. Germline CDR1 SGHVS, CDR2 FNYEAQ. The length of the CDR3 is 13 residues. V lost 2 bases and J lost 7, with 8 bases in between. The CDR3 coding sequence is TGTGCCAGCAGCTTAACCACTAACGGGGAGCTGTTTTTT. Translation gives CASSLTTNGELFF.

This clone was counted only a few times. This chain uses TRBV7-9 with TRBJ1-3; the match to TRBD1 covers 11 bases. Unmatched junction bases numbered 8, after V lost 6 bases and J lost 4 bases. The V gene's germline CDR1 is SEHNR and CDR2 FQNEAQ (reference sequence). The CDR3 contains 16 residues. CDR3 in DNA: TGTGCCAGCAGTTTGGACAGGGGGCTGTTCGGAAACACCATATATTTT. Encoded protein: CASSLDRGLFGNTIYF.

The rearrangement links TRBV3-1 (or the pseudogene TRBV3-2) to TRBJ2-2; no clear D. Trimming pared 5 bases from V and 5 bases from J, leaving 3 bases between. This CDR3 region has 11 residues. Per germline, CDR1 LGHDT and CDR2 YNNKEL (reference sequence). The CDR3 sequence is CASSYTGELFF. CDR3 coding DNA: TGTGCCAGCAGCTATACCGGGGAGCTGTTTTTT.

The chain employs TRBV7-9 and TRBJ1-3, with D possibly matching TRBD1 (6 bases). The CDR3 is made up of 14 amino acids. With 5 bases removed from V and 4 bases from J, the gap between germline ends came to 12 bases. Germline values: CDR1 SEHNR, CDR2 FQNEAQ (reference sequence). CDR3 DNA sequence: TGTGCCAGCAGCACAGGGTACGCCGGAAACACCATATATTTT. It specifies CASSTGYAGNTIYF.